This T cell receptor (beta chain) was identified in a study of blood T cell repertoires in COVID-19. Whole-study context: Italy, Spain and the United States were the sources of the convalescent and acute COVID-19 samples. In each case, the material was cDNA or gDNA derived from T cells, B-cell-depleted T cells, or PBMCs.

As processed by the authors: Nucleated cell counts were estimated from reference gene primer amplification. TCRdb's table, derived via immunoSEQ multiplex PCR, lists solely in-frame clones and lacks some. The V and J calls and the clone size are those of that table, but D and trimming were determined from the DNA. The sample has approximately 240,000 clones; around four fifths are singletons. The ends were cut back, 5 bases at V and 0 bases at J, with 19 bases in the middle. The V gene's germline CDR1 is SGHVS and CDR2 FQNEAQ. CDR3 length: 17 residues. Source material: peripheral blood. The gene calls are TRBV7-8 and TRBJ1-2; no clear D gene. The source of this sequence is an older woman with active or convalescent COVID-19. In nucleotides, the CDR3 is TGTGCCAGCAGCCCTCGCAACTCCCGAAGCACTAACTATGGCTACACCTTC. Its protein product is CASSPRNSRSTNYGYTF.